The clone carrying this TCR beta chain was observed at least ten times. An end of the junction differs from the germline gene, which may be a read error. The CDR3 runs 15 residues. Per germline, CDR1 SQVTM and CDR2 ANQGSEA. Participants reported their clinical history, and cohort assignment relied on those reports. Generated by immunoSEQ multiplex PCR, the TCRdb table keeps only in-frame clones and is missing some. The sample gives 350,000 to 450,000 clones, around 87% of which show up once; less than 2.5% is in the top ten. This sample is drawn from a study of blood T cell repertoires in COVID-19. In the study overall: Donors in Cohort 3 counted as recovered after two negative PCRs, clearance, or symptom resolution. COVID-19 samples, acute and convalescent, were from the United States, Italy and Spain. Sample material is recorded as cDNA or gDNA derived from T cells, B-cell-depleted T cells, or PBMCs.

The receptor's source is a man between 35 and 55 years old in a cohort exposed to, infected with or recovered from COVID-19 (not recorded which). The chain couples TRBV29-1 to TRBJ1-1; D might be TRBD1 (6 bases). The sequencing sample was made of PBMCs or T cells enriched from blood (not recorded which). CDR3 in DNA: TGCAGCGTCGAAGGGCCGGGGGGGGCGAACACTGAAGCTTTCTTT. It codes for CSVEGPGGANTEAFF.